These 13 T cell receptor beta chains came from one sample sequenced in a study of identical twins. TCRdb ran MiXCR on the 5' RACE reads and lists one entry per CDR3 protein. The repertoire holds around 500,000 distinct CDR3 sequences, with approximately 15% as singletons. The same specimen was also included in a second study, on yellow fever vaccine responses in identical twins.

Sequencing used CD4+ T cells sorted from blood. Source of these receptors: a young woman in good health.

The chain links TRBV5-1 to TRBJ2-1; 7 bases align to TRBD2. V was pared by 8 bases and J by 4 bases, with 6 bases of the junction left unmatched. The CDR3 contains 13 residues. In germline, CDR1 is SGHRS, CDR2 YFSETQ. The CDR3 nucleotides read TGCGCCAGTCGCAGCGGGAATTACAATGAGCAGTTCTTC. Protein sequence: CASRSGNYNEQFF.

The CDR3, as DNA: TGTGCCAGCAGTGAATTGCGGGGGGCTGGGACTGAAGCTTTCTTT. This sequence encodes CASSELRGAGTEAFF. J is TRBJ1-1 and V is TRBV25-1, with D perhaps matching TRBD1 (6 bases). There are 15 residues in the CDR3. Per the germline V gene, CDR1 is MGHDK and CDR2 is SYGVNS. V dropped 1 base and J dropped 5 bases, with 14 bases sitting between them.

This sequence joins TRBV4-3 and TRBJ1-2; D is uncertain. V was clipped by 0 bases and J by 1 base, with 6 bases between them. CDR1 is LGHNA and CDR2 is YSLEER in the germline V gene. The CDR3 loop spans 14 amino acids. CDR3 protein: CASSQDLGNYGYTF. CDR3 bases: TGCGCCAGCAGCCAAGATCTCGGTAACTATGGCTACACCTTC.

Only a few counts were recorded for this clonotype. This chain connects TRBV12-3 or TRBV12-4 to TRBJ1-5, with 9 bases that match TRBD1. The V gene end was trimmed by 2 bases and the J gene end by 6 bases; junction bases not matched to a gene: 5. The CDR3 contains 15 residues. The CDR3 region is CASSLRGQGFQPQHF. The CDR3 DNA is TGTGCCAGCAGTTTACGGGGACAGGGTTTTCAGCCCCAGCATTTT.

This clonotype came up once. The chain has TRBV27 and TRBJ2-1; 7 nucleotides line up with TRBD1. V lost 2 bases to trimming and J lost 5 bases; unmatched junction nucleotides: 6. The CDR3 totals 15 residues. Germline loops: CDR1 MNHEY, CDR2 SMNVEV (reference sequence). CDR3 loop: CASSLEGAINNEQFF. In nucleotides, the CDR3 is TGTGCCAGCAGTTTAGAGGGGGCGATAAACAATGAGCAGTTCTTC.

There are a few counts of this clonotype. The J gene is TRBJ2-5, the V gene TRBV6-1; D is unclear. The V gene's germline CDR1 is MNHNS and CDR2 SASEGT. Trimming removed 9 bases from V and 4 bases from J, with 21 bases in between. CDR3 size: 15 residues. The DNA for the CDR3 is TGTGCCAGTCGCCCCTATCGGGTGTTAGGAGAGACCCAGTACTTC. Translating gives CASRPYRVLGETQYF.

CDR3 sequence reads: CASSLLRGSSSYEQYF. The CDR3 DNA reads as TGTGCCAGCAGTTTATTGCGAGGGTCCTCCTCCTACGAGCAGTACTTC. The chain recombines TRBV28 with TRBJ2-7; D perhaps matches TRBD2 (5 bases). Germline V gives CDR1 MDHEN, CDR2 SYDVKM. V gave up 1 base and J gave up 0 bases, with 13 bases separating them. This CDR3 is 16 amino acids long.

Ten or more counts support this clonotype. The gene calls are TRBV5-1 and TRBJ1-1; 8 nucleotides agree with TRBD1. The germline V gene encodes CDR1 SGHRS and CDR2 YFSETQ. The CDR3 has 16 amino acids. With V trimmed by 2 bases and J by 5 bases, 11 bases remained unmatched. The CDR3 DNA is TGCGCCAGCAGCTTCTCCGGGACAGGCGTATCAACTGAAGCTTTCTTT. Protein: CASSFSGTGVSTEAFF.

For this clonotype: A junction end diverges from the germline sequence, so it may reflect a read error. V usage is TRBV2 and J usage is TRBJ2-1, with 10 bases fitting TRBD2. The CDR3 covers 19 residues. Germline CDR1 reads SNHLY; CDR2 reads FYNNEI. The CDR3 region is CTSSRYSTRTSGIRNEQFF. Written as DNA, the CDR3 is TGTACCAGCAGTAGATATTCTACTAGGACTAGCGGAATTCGCAATGAGCAGTTCTTC.

This clonotype turned up a few times. The chain combines TRBV7-9 with TRBJ2-3, with a tentative D call TRBD2 (6 bases). Per the germline V gene, CDR1 is SEHNR and CDR2 is FQNEAQ (reference sequence). The CDR3 length is 15 residues. The V end lost 0 bases, the J end lost 2 bases, and 9 bases lay between the germline ends. The CDR3 here is CASSLALANTDTQYF. The DNA of the CDR3 is TGTGCCAGCAGCTTAGCGCTAGCGAACACAGATACGCAGTATTTT.

This clonotype was seen only a few times. The genes are TRBV7-2 and TRBJ2-2; D gene unclear. The V gene lost 0 bases and the J gene lost 3 bases, with 5 bases spanning the gap. Germline CDR1 SGHTA, CDR2 FQGNSA. The CDR3 extends over 14 amino acids. DNA for the CDR3: TGTGCCAGCAGCTTAGCGCTTGACACCGGGGAGCTGTTTTTT. Its translation is CASSLALDTGELFF.

The rearrangement uses TRBV27 and TRBJ2-3; 9 nucleotides line up with TRBD1. Germline CDR1 reads MNHEY; CDR2 reads SMNVEV (reference sequence). The CDR3 spans 14 residues. V shed 5 bases and J 4 bases; nucleotides not matched to a gene: 4. The DNA for the CDR3 is TGTGCCAGCAGTCTCGGACAGGGGTCAGATACGCAGTATTTT. Protein product: CASSLGQGSDTQYF.

This clonotype was detected a few times. The chain links TRBV7-2 to TRBJ2-7, with D uncertain. Trimming took off 1 base at V and 5 bases at J, with 9 bases between the two ends. This CDR3 is 13 amino acids long. Per the germline V gene, CDR1 is SGHTA and CDR2 is FQGNSA. In nucleotides, the CDR3 is TGTGCCAGCAGCTTAGGGTCTGGCAACGAGCAGTACTTC. This codes for CASSLGSGNEQYF.